The 30 T cell receptor beta chains below all came from one sample that was sequenced in a study of blood T cells in healthy people across ages. Sample-barcoded 5' priming and a J-beta primer mix drove a second PCR of roughly 7 to 11 cycles. Via MiXCR, TCRdb re-called the 5' RACE reads, giving one row per CDR3 protein. The data show roughly 1,500,000 distinct CDR3 sequences, 42% seen once. The sequencing sample was made of blood. The receptors come from a woman under 30 in good health.

This clonotype turned up a few times. V and J are TRBV28 and TRBJ2-7, with 7 nucleotides matching TRBD2. V shed 4 bases and J 0 bases; nucleotides not matched to a gene: 6. Germline V gene sequence: CDR1 MDHEN, CDR2 SYDVKM. The CDR3 extends over 15 amino acids. CDR3 in DNA: TGTGCCAGCAGTTCCCCAGCGGGGAGCTCCTACGAGCAGTACTTC. This sequence encodes CASSSPAGSSYEQYF.

This clonotype came up a few times. The chain links TRBV5-1 to TRBJ2-5; possibly TRBD1 or TRBD2 for D (5 bases each). The CDR3 runs to 14 residues. V was cut by 3 bases and J by 5 bases, with 14 bases left in between. Germline CDR1 is SGHRS and CDR2 is YFSETQ. The CDR3 protein is CASSSQSGTETQYF. The CDR3 DNA reads TGCGCCAGCAGCTCCCAATCCGGGACGGAGACCCAGTACTTC.

The chain has TRBV30 and TRBJ2-1; no reliable D call. The DNA end lines up better with TRBJ2-7; the J call may be wrong. Germline-derived CDR1 and CDR2 are GTSNPN and SVGIG (reference sequence). CDR3 length: 14 amino acids. CDR3 nucleotide sequence: TGTGCCTGGAAATGGTCCAGCTCCTACAATGAGCAGTACTTC. It encodes CAWKWSSSYNEQYF.

This clonotype has only a few counts. The chain joins TRBV6-1 to TRBJ1-6, with 10 nucleotides matching TRBD1. The CDR3 has 16 residues. Germline V gene data show CDR1 as MNHNS and CDR2 as SASEGT. V was pared by 6 bases and J by 8 bases, with 10 bases of the junction left unmatched. This CDR3 reads CASRDRDRGVHSPLHF. CDR3 DNA: TGTGCCAGCAGGGACCGGGACAGGGGAGTGCATTCACCCCTCCACTTT.

This rearrangement joins TRBV12-3 or TRBV12-4 to TRBJ2-7, with D hard to call. V shed 6 bases and J shed 7 bases, with 10 bases lying between them. This CDR3 contains 11 residues. For the CDR3, the DNA is TGTGCCAGCAGACGGGTAAATGAGCAGTACTTC. It specifies CASRRVNEQYF.

This clonotype showed up just a few times. V usage is TRBV20-1 and J usage is TRBJ1-2; 7 bases are a match to TRBD1. The CDR3 runs 14 residues. Per the germline V gene, CDR1 is DFQATT and CDR2 is SNEGSKA (reference sequence). V lost 5 bases, J lost 3 bases, and 9 bases stayed unmatched. CDR3 loop: CSADLPDRDYGYTF. DNA of the CDR3: TGCAGTGCTGATCTACCAGACAGGGACTATGGCTACACCTTC.

The table lists this clonotype with a few counts. V and J are TRBV9 and TRBJ2-5, with D perhaps matching TRBD2 (5 bases). Per germline, CDR1 SGDLS and CDR2 YYNGEE. V dropped 4 bases and J dropped 3 bases, with 25 bases sitting between them. This CDR3 is built from 18 residues. The CDR3: CASSSRGPSGMNKETQYF. In DNA form, the CDR3 reads TGTGCCAGCAGCTCCCGCGGGCCCTCGGGCATGAACAAAGAGACCCAGTACTTC.

This clonotype has only a few counts. The rearrangement uses TRBV5-1 and TRBJ2-3, with D hard to call. There are 15 residues in the CDR3. The V end was cut by 3 bases, the J end by 0 bases, with 11 bases between. Per germline, CDR1 SGHRS and CDR2 YFSETQ. CDR3 bases: TGCGCCAGCAGCTCGGACGGTTCTAGCACAGATACGCAGTATTTT. It encodes CASSSDGSSTDTQYF.

In its sample, this clonotype was seen many times. The chain recombines TRBV29-1 with TRBJ2-7; unclear D gene. Per germline, CDR1 SQVTM and CDR2 ANQGSEA. The CDR3 loop spans 13 amino acids. V was cut by 6 bases and J by 2 bases, with 14 bases left in between. The CDR3 sequence is CSVGGRSTYEQYF. CDR3 nucleotides: TGCAGCGTCGGTGGCAGGTCTACCTACGAGCAGTACTTC.

This clonotype was seen just once. CDR3 protein: CASSATNSYEQYF. As DNA, the CDR3 is TGTGCCAGCAGTGCTACGAACTCCTACGAGCAGTACTTC. The gene calls are TRBV6-2 or TRBV6-3 and TRBJ2-7; D is undetermined. V was pared by 5 bases and J by 0 bases, with 8 bases between. This CDR3 spans 13 amino acids. Germline V gene lookup returns CDR1 MNHEY and CDR2 SVGEGT.

V and J are TRBV7-9 and TRBJ2-1; a weak D match, TRBD2 (5 bases). The CDR3 runs 15 residues. The V gene's germline CDR1 is SEHNR and CDR2 FQNEAQ (reference sequence). V dropped 1 base and J dropped 6 bases, with 13 bases sitting between them. In nucleotides, the CDR3 is TGTGCCAGCAGCTTAGTGCGGCTAGCAGGCAATGAGCAGTTCTTC. This sequence encodes CASSLVRLAGNEQFF. Filled out from reference TRBV7-9 and TRBJ2-1, the complete variable domain reads DTGVSQNPRHKITKRGQNVTFRCDPISEHNRLYWYRQTLGQGPEFLTYFQNEAQLEKSRLLSDRFSAERPKGSFSTLEIQRTEQGDSAMYLCASSLVRLAGNEQFFGPGTRLTVL.

J is TRBJ1-2 and V is TRBV20-1, with 7 positions matching TRBD1. The length of the CDR3 is 14 residues. Germline CDR1 reads DFQATT; CDR2 reads SNEGSKA (reference sequence). With V trimmed by 5 bases and J by 2 bases, 8 bases remained unmatched. This CDR3 is CSALTRGLNYGYTF. The CDR3 DNA reads TGCAGTGCTCTTACCAGGGGGTTGAACTATGGCTACACCTTC.

This chain connects TRBV5-7 to TRBJ2-1; tentative D call: TRBD2 (5 bases). The J call is doubtful: the DNA matches TRBJ2-7 better. TRBV5-7 is noted as an ORF with a role that remains uncertain. This CDR3 region has 16 residues. CDR3 loop: CASSPRPGLGYNEQYF. CDR3 sequence (DNA): TGTGCCAGTAGCCCCCGCCCGGGATTGGGGTACAATGAGCAGTACTTC.

The chain recombines TRBV6-5 with TRBJ1-1; 7 bases align to TRBD1. The CDR3 totals 15 residues. Germline V CDR1 and CDR2: MNHEY, SVGAGI. After removal of 0 bases from V and 5 bases from J, the junction contained 6 bases not matched to a gene. The CDR3 sequence is CASSYSTGMRTEAFF. In DNA, the CDR3 is TGTGCCAGCAGTTACTCGACAGGGATGAGGACTGAAGCTTTCTTT.

V gene TRBV9 combines with J gene TRBJ2-7; D remains ambiguous. In germline, CDR1 is SGDLS, CDR2 YYNGEE. The V gene lost 0 bases and the J gene lost 4 bases, with 11 bases spanning the gap. The CDR3 runs to 14 residues. The CDR3 DNA reads as TGTGCCAGCAGCGTAGGATTATCTTCTTACGAGCAGTACTTC. Translating it yields CASSVGLSSYEQYF.

A remark on this clonotype: Mismatch with germline at one junction end may stem from a read error. The genes are TRBV4-1 and TRBJ2-3; D not resolved. The CDR3 sequence is 18 residues long. The germline V gene has CDR1 MGHRA and CDR2 YSYEKL. The CDR3 protein is CASSQDWGPKETADAQYF. CDR3 sequence (DNA): TGCGCCAGCAGCCAAGATTGGGGTCCAAAAGAGACCGCAGATGCGCAGTATTTT.

This clonotype has just one count. The J gene is TRBJ2-7, the V gene TRBV3-1; 11 nucleotides align to TRBD2. The CDR3 runs to 17 residues. J lost 2 bases, V lost 4 bases, and 10 bases had no gene match. Germline V gene sequence: CDR1 LGHDT, CDR2 YNNKEL (reference sequence). CDR3 bases: TGTGCCAGCAGCCCAGCGGCTAGCGGGAGGTCGACCTACGAGCAGTACTTC. Its translation is CASSPAASGRSTYEQYF.

The V gene is TRBV20-1, the J gene TRBJ2-5, with D perhaps TRBD2 (5 bases). Germline V CDR1 and CDR2: DFQATT, SNEGSKA (reference sequence). This CDR3 region has 15 residues. V lost 0 bases to trimming and J lost 5 bases, with 16 bases between them. In nucleotides, the CDR3 is TGCAGTGCTAGAGATCGAGGGTGGTTTGGGGAGACCCAGTACTTC. It yields the protein CSARDRGWFGETQYF.

The J gene is TRBJ2-5, the V gene TRBV5-1; D is perhaps TRBD2 (5 bases). The J call may be incorrect, as the DNA end agrees better with TRBJ2-7. The CDR3 totals 13 residues. Germline-derived CDR1 and CDR2 are SGHRS and YFSETQ. The CDR3 reads CASSLRGKDEQYF. Here the CDR3 DNA reads TGCGCCAGCAGCTTGAGAGGGAAGGACGAGCAGTACTTC.

The J gene is TRBJ2-7, the V gene TRBV5-1; tentative D call: TRBD1 (5 bases). Germline V lookup: CDR1 SGHRS, CDR2 YFSETQ. CDR3 length: 17 residues. V shed 0 bases and J shed 6 bases, with 22 bases lying between them. CDR3 DNA sequence: TGCGCCAGCAGCTTGGACCCGGACAAGGAACGCGATGGCGAGCAGTACTTC. As protein: CASSLDPDKERDGEQYF.

V and J are TRBV4-1 and TRBJ2-1; 10 bases line up with TRBD2. The germline V gene encodes CDR1 MGHRA and CDR2 YSYEKL. The CDR3 runs 15 residues. The junction had 9 bases not matched to a gene; V was cut back by 1 base and J by 12 bases. This CDR3 reads CASSQVGASGSPQFF. CDR3 bases: TGCGCCAGCAGCCAAGTTGGGGCTAGCGGGAGTCCGCAGTTCTTC.

This clonotype was seen a few times. The V gene is TRBV7-9, the J gene TRBJ1-5; D is unresolved. Trimming took 5 bases from V and 2 from J, leaving 13 bases between them. The CDR3 totals 15 residues. CDR1 is SEHNR, CDR2 FQNEAQ, per germline (reference sequence). The CDR3, as DNA: TGTGCCAGCAGCCCATCAGAGCGGGGCAATCAGCCCCAGCATTTT. As protein: CASSPSERGNQPQHF. Supplemented by reference TRBV7-9 and TRBJ1-5, the full variable domain reads DTGVSQNPRHKITKRGQNVTFRCDPISEHNRLYWYRQTLGQGPEFLTYFQNEAQLEKSRLLSDRFSAERPKGSFSTLEIQRTEQGDSAMYLCASSPSERGNQPQHFGDGTRLSIL.

V gene TRBV30 combines with J gene TRBJ2-3; 14 positions match TRBD2. Germline V gene lookup returns CDR1 GTSNPN and CDR2 SVGIG (reference sequence). CDR3 size: 16 residues. Unmatched junction bases numbered 5, after V lost 3 bases and J lost 3 bases. The CDR3 coding sequence is TGTGCCTGGAGCGGGGGGACTAGCGGGAGAACAGATACGCAGTATTTT. Protein: CAWSGGTSGRTDTQYF.

This clonotype was detected only once. As DNA, the CDR3 is TGCGCCAGCAGCTTCCCGACACCAATGAACACTGAAGCTTTCTTT. Translated: CASSFPTPMNTEAFF. The J gene is TRBJ1-1, the V gene TRBV5-1; D uncertain. V was clipped by 2 bases and J by 0 bases, with 11 bases between them. From germline, CDR1 is SGHRS and CDR2 YFSETQ. The CDR3 has 15 amino acids.

This clonotype was detected only a few times. The chain uses TRBV6-1 and TRBJ1-1; 8 bases fit TRBD1. The CDR3 extends over 15 amino acids. The V gene's germline CDR1 is MNHNS and CDR2 SASEGT. V was pared by 4 bases and J by 3 bases, with 7 bases of the junction left unmatched. This chain's CDR3 is CASSGPQGGDTEAFF. The CDR3, as DNA: TGTGCCAGCAGTGGGCCACAGGGGGGGGACACTGAAGCTTTCTTT.

This clonotype was seen a few times. The rearrangement uses TRBV20-1 and TRBJ2-1; D might be TRBD2 (5 bases). The CDR3 extends over 15 amino acids. Germline CDR1 is DFQATT and CDR2 is SNEGSKA (reference sequence). V was pared by 1 base and J by 3 bases, with 13 bases between. The CDR3 nucleotides are TGCAGTGCTAGAGTTAATACTAGACTCTACAATGAGCAGTTCTTC. This encodes CSARVNTRLYNEQFF.

The V and J genes are TRBV7-6 and TRBJ1-1; D is undetermined. V was cut by 5 bases and J by 1 base, with 8 bases left in between. Germline V gene sequence: CDR1 SGHVS, CDR2 FNYEAQ. This CDR3 contains 13 residues. The DNA for the CDR3 is TGTGCCAGCAGCGTAGATACGAACACTGAAGCTTTCTTT. Encoded protein: CASSVDTNTEAFF.

At least ten counts were recorded for this clonotype. This rearrangement joins TRBV11-2 to TRBJ2-1, with D perhaps assigned TRBD1 or TRBD2 (6 bases each). The CDR3 is 13 residues long. Germline lookup yields CDR1 SGHAT and CDR2 FQNNGV. V dropped 0 bases and J dropped 12 bases, with 12 bases sitting between them. The CDR3 here is CASSLEGGGVQFF. The CDR3 DNA sequence: TGTGCCAGCAGCTTAGAGGGGGGCGGGGTGCAGTTCTTC.

This chain connects TRBV5-1 to TRBJ2-3; maybe TRBD2 (6 bases). The CDR3 covers 16 residues. Trimming took 4 bases from V and 0 from J, leaving 15 bases between them. The germline CDR1 and CDR2 sequences are SGHRS and YFSETQ. CDR3 amino acids: CASSPNTGTSTDTQYF. DNA for the CDR3: TGCGCCAGCAGCCCAAATACCGGGACTAGCACAGATACGCAGTATTTT.

CDR3 protein: CASSTRLDSGANVLTF. The CDR3 region has the DNA TGTGCCAGCAGCACCCGACTGGACTCTGGGGCCAACGTCCTGACTTTC. V usage is TRBV11-2 and J usage is TRBJ2-6; D remains ambiguous. Trimming removed 5 bases at V and 0 bases at J, with 11 bases between. Germline V gives CDR1 SGHAT, CDR2 FQNNGV. The CDR3 loop spans 16 amino acids.